A single T cell receptor (beta chain) is shown here with its context. The antigen remains unidentified. The sample comes from a study of T-cell reconstitution after alpha-beta-depleted transplantation in children. The study's findings and limits: At day 60, the high TCRbeta diversity found in some patients originated from recipient T cells and thymic progenitors that had survived. Once a year had passed after transplant, T-cell counts and diversity came mostly from newly produced T cells. Roughly two months post-transplant, alpha-beta T cells reportedly originated from several hundred graft clones that had expanded.

This sample's TCRbeta library carried unique molecular identifier barcodes. From the PCR reads, TCRdb called clonotypes with MiXCR, one entry per CDR3 protein. The table lists about 470,000 distinct CDR3 sequences, roughly 43% of them singletons, with about 30% in the top ten. CDR3 length: 14 residues. V was pared by 6 bases and J by 2 bases, with 14 bases between. Per the germline V gene, CDR1 is SNHLY and CDR2 is FYNNEI. The source of this sequence is a girl between 2 and 10 years old with aplastic anemia, due to receive a stem cell transplant. Material: PBMCs, obtained before TCRalphabeta/CD19-depleted stem cell transplant. This rearrangement joins TRBV2 to TRBJ2-7; unclear D gene. The CDR3 here is CASRLRQSTYEQYF. CDR3 nucleotides: TGTGCCAGCAGGCTGAGGCAATCCACCTACGAGCAGTACTTC.